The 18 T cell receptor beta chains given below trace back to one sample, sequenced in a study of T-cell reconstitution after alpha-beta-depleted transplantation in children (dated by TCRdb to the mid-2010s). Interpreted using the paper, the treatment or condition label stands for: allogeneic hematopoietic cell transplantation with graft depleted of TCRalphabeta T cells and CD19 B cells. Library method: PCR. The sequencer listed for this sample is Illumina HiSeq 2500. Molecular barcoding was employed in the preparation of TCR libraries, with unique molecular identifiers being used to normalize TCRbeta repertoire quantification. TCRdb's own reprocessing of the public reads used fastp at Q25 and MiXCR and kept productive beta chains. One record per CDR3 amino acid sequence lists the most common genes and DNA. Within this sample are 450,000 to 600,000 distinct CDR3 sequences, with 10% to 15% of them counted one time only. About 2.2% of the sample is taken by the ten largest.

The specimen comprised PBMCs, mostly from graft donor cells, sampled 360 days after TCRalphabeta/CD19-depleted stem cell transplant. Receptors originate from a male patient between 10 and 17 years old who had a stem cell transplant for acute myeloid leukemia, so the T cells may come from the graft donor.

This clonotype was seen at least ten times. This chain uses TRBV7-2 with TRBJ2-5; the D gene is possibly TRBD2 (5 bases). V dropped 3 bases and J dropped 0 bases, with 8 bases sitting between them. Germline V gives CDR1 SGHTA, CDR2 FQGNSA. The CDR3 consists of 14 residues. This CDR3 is CASSFSGYQETQYF. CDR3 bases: TGTGCCAGCAGCTTTTCGGGGTACCAAGAGACCCAGTACTTC.

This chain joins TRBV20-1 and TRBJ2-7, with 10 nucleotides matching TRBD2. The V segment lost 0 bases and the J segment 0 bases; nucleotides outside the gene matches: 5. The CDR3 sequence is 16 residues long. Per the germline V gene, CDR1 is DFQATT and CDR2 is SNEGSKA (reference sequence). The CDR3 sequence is CSARDPGLAYSYEQYF. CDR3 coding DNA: TGCAGTGCTAGAGATCCGGGACTAGCGTACTCCTACGAGCAGTACTTC.

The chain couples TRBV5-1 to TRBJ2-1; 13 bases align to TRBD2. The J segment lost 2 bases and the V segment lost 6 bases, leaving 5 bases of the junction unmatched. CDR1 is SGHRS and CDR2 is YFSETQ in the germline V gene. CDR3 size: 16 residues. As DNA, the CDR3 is TGCGCCAGCACACCGGGACTAGCGGGAACCTACAATGAGCAGTTCTTC. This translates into CASTPGLAGTYNEQFF.

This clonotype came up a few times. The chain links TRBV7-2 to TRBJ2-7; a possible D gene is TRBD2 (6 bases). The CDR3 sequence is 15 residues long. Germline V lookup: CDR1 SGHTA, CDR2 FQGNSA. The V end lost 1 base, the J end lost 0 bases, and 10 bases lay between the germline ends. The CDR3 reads CASSLGSGDSYEQYF. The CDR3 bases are TGTGCCAGCAGCTTAGGATCGGGGGACTCCTACGAGCAGTACTTC.

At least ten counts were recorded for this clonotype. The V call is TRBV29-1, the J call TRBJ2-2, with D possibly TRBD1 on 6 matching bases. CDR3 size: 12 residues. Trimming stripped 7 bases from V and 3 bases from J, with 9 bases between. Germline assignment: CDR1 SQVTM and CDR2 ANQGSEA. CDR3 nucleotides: TGCAGCGCGTACAGGGACACCGGGGAGCTGTTTTTT. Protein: CSAYRDTGELFF.

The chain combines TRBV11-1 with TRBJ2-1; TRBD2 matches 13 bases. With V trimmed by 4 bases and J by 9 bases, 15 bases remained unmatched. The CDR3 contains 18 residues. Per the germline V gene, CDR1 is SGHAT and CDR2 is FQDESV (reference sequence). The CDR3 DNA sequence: TGTGCCAGCAGCTCAGGCGGACTAGCGGGAGTCCACGTGATTGAGCAGTTCTTC. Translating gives CASSSGGLAGVHVIEQFF.

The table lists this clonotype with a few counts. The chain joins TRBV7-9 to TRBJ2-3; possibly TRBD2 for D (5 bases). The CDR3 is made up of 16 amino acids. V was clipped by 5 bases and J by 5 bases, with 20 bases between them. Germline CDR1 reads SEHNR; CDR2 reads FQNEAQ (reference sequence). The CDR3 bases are TGTGCCAGCAGCGCAGGTCTGGACTTGAACCAAGATACGCAGTATTTT. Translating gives CASSAGLDLNQDTQYF.

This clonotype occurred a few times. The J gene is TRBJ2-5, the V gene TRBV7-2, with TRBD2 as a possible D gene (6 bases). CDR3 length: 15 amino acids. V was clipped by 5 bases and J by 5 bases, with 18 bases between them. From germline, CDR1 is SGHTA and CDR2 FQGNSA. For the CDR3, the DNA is TGTGCCAGCAGCCGAGTCGGGAGATTGGAGGAGACCCAGTACTTC. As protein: CASSRVGRLEETQYF.

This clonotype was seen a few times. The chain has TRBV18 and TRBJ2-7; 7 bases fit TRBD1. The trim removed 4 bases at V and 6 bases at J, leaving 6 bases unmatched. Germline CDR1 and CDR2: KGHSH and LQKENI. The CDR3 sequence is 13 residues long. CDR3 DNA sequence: TGTGCCAGCTCACTGGGACAGAGCGGCGAGCAGTACTTC. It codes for CASSLGQSGEQYF.

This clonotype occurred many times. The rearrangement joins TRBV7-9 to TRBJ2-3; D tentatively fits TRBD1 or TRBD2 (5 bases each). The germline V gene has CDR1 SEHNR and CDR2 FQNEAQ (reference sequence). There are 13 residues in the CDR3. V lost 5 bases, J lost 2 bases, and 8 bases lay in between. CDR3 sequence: CASSVGTTDTQYF. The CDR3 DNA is TGTGCCAGCAGCGTCGGGACCACAGATACGCAGTATTTT.

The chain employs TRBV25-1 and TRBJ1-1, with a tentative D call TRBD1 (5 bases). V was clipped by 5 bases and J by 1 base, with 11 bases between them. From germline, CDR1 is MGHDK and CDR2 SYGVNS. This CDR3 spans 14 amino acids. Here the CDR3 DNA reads TGTGCCAGCAGTTCCGGACACGCGAACACTGAAGCTTTCTTT. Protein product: CASSSGHANTEAFF.

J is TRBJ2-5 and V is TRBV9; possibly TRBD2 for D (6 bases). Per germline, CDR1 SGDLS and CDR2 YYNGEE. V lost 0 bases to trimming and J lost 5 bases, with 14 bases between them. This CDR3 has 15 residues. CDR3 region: CASSVAHGGTETQYF. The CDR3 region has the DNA TGTGCCAGCAGCGTAGCCCACGGCGGGACGGAGACCCAGTACTTC. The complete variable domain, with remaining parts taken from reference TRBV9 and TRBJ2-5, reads DSGVTQTPKHLITATGQRVTLRCSPRSGDLSVYWYQQSLDQGLQFLIQYYNGEERAKGNILERFSAQQFPDLHSELNLSSLELGDSALYFCASSVAHGGTETQYFGPGTRLLVL.

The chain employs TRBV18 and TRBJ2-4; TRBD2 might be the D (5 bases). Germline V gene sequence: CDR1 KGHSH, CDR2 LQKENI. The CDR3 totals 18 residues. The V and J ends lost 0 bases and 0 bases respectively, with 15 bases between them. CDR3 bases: TGTGCCAGCTCACCACCGTTTGGAGGTGGACTAGCCAAAAACATTCAGTACTTC. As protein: CASSPPFGGGLAKNIQYF.

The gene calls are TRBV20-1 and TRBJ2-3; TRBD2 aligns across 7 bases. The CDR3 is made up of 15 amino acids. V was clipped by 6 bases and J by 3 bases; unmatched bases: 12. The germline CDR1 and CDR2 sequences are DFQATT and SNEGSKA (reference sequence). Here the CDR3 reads CSAPLRGGVTDTQYF. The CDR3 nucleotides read TGCAGTGCCCCTCTGAGGGGAGGGGTGACAGATACGCAGTATTTT.

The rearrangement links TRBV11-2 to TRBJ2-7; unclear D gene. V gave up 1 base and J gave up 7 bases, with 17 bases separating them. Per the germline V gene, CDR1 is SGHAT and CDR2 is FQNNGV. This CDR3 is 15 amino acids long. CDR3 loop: CASSLVGWLSEEQYF. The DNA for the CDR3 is TGTGCCAGCAGCTTAGTCGGGTGGCTATCGGAAGAGCAGTACTTC.

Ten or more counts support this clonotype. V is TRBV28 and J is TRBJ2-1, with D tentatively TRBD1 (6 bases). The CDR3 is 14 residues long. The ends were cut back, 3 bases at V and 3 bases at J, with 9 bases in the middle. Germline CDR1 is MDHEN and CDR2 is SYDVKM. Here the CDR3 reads CASSFGQYYNEQFF. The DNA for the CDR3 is TGTGCCAGCAGTTTCGGACAGTACTACAATGAGCAGTTCTTC.

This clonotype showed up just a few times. CDR3 loop: CASSTPGLAGPLSTDTQYF. The CDR3 DNA sequence: TGTGCCAGCAGCACCCCAGGACTAGCGGGACCATTAAGCACAGATACGCAGTATTTT. J is TRBJ2-3 and V is TRBV28, with 12 bases identical to TRBD2. Germline assignment: CDR1 MDHEN and CDR2 SYDVKM. The CDR3 extends over 19 amino acids. V lost 6 bases to trimming and J lost 0 bases; unmatched junction nucleotides: 13.

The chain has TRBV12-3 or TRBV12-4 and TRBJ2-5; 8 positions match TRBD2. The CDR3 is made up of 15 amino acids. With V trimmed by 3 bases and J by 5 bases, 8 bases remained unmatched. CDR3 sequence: CASSFGLAWRETQYF. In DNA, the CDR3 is TGTGCCAGCAGTTTTGGACTAGCATGGCGGGAGACCCAGTACTTC.